Presented here are 17 T cell receptor beta chains from one specimen sequenced in a study of control samples from healthy donors and cancer patients. Clones were read by immunoSEQ multiplex PCR, and TCRdb kept only the in-frame ones, dropping some. This sample yields about 100,000 clones, of which approximately 90% are seen a single time; less than 2.5% belongs to the top ten. The sequenced sample consisted of blood. These receptors were taken from a woman younger than 30 in good health.

V gene TRBV6-5 combines with J gene TRBJ1-1; D is possibly TRBD1 (5 bases). The V end was cut by 2 bases, the J end by 4 bases, with 17 bases between. Per the germline V gene, CDR1 is MNHEY and CDR2 is SVGAGI. The CDR3 loop spans 16 amino acids. The CDR3 region has the DNA TGTGCCAGCAGTTACACCCGGCTGGGAAGGGGCACTGAAGCTTTCTTT. This translates into CASSYTRLGRGTEAFF.

The chain recombines TRBV5-8 with TRBJ2-1; D not certain. This CDR3 contains 13 residues. Trimming removed 1 base from V and 3 bases from J, with 5 bases in between. CDR1 and CDR2 from the germline V gene are SGHTS and YDEGEE. CDR3 sequence (DNA): TGTGCCAGCAGCTTGTGGGGCTACAATGAGCAGTTCTTC. It is translated as CASSLWGYNEQFF.

V and J are TRBV25-1 and TRBJ1-1; unclear D gene. V lost 5 bases and J lost 10, with 17 bases in between. The CDR3 sequence is 13 residues long. Germline CDR1 is MGHDK and CDR2 is SYGVNS. DNA of the CDR3: TGTGCCAGCAGTACCGGTCGAGGAATTGGAGCTTTCTTT. As protein: CASSTGRGIGAFF.

The chain couples TRBV19 to TRBJ1-2; TRBD1 aligns across 11 bases. The V and J ends lost 0 bases and 7 bases, in that order; junction bases with no gene match: 10. Germline V gives CDR1 LNHDA, CDR2 SQIVND (reference sequence). This CDR3 comprises 17 residues. The CDR3 DNA reads TGTGCCAGTAGTATAGATCTACGGACAGGGGGCGCTTCTGGCTACACCTTC. Translation gives CASSIDLRTGGASGYTF.

The chain recombines TRBV6-6 with TRBJ2-3; no firm D call. Trimming shortened V by 2 bases and J by 0 bases, and 6 bases separated the two germline ends. The CDR3 is 14 residues long. Germline loops: CDR1 MNHNY, CDR2 SVGAGI (reference sequence). CDR3 region: CASSYPKSTDTQYF. CDR3 nucleotide sequence: TGTGCCAGCAGTTACCCAAAAAGCACAGATACGCAGTATTTT.

The rearrangement uses TRBV11-3 and TRBJ2-7, with TRBD1 matching 7 bases. The CDR3 is 14 amino acids. J was trimmed by 2 bases and V by 0 bases; bases with no gene match: 1. Germline assignment: CDR1 SGHNT and CDR2 YENEEA. The CDR3 region has the DNA TGTGCCAGCAGCTTAGAGCAGGGGGCCTACGAGCAGTACTTC. Its translation is CASSLEQGAYEQYF.

The chain links TRBV7-2 to TRBJ2-7; tentative D call: TRBD2 (5 bases). CDR1 and CDR2 from the germline V gene are SGHTA and FQGNSA. CDR3 length: 14 amino acids. Trimming removed 4 bases from V and 3 bases from J, with 13 bases in between. In nucleotides, the CDR3 is TGTGCCAGCAGCTACCTGGCCGGAGGCTACGAGCAGTACTTC. Translating gives CASSYLAGGYEQYF.

The chain links TRBV28 to TRBJ1-6; the match to TRBD1 covers 8 bases. The CDR3 sequence is 15 residues long. The V and J ends lost 5 bases and 7 bases, in that order; junction bases with no gene match: 7. From germline, CDR1 is MDHEN and CDR2 SYDVKM. The CDR3 reads CASSIEQGVNSPLHF. The CDR3 DNA reads as TGTGCCAGCAGTATAGAACAGGGGGTAAATTCACCCCTCCACTTT.

The V call is TRBV2, the J call TRBJ1-3; D is unresolved. Germline CDR1 and CDR2: SNHLY and FYNNEI. This CDR3 has 12 residues. Trimming shortened V by 10 bases and J by 0 bases, and 7 bases separated the two germline ends. The CDR3 here is CATTFSGNTIYF. As DNA, the CDR3 is TGTGCCACCACGTTCTCTGGAAACACCATATATTTT.

The V and J genes are TRBV7-9 and TRBJ2-7; 9 bases are a match to TRBD1. Per germline, CDR1 SEHNR and CDR2 FQNEAQ (reference sequence). The CDR3 length is 16 residues. Losses at the gene ends were 3 bases for V and 2 bases for J; bases not matched to a gene: 8. CDR3 nucleotides: TGTGCCAGCAGCTTGTATGGGACAGGGACACCCTACGAGCAGTACTTC. The encoded protein is CASSLYGTGTPYEQYF.

The chain combines TRBV11-2 with TRBJ2-5, with 12 bases lining up with TRBD2. CDR3 size: 17 residues. Germline V gene sequence: CDR1 SGHAT, CDR2 FQNNGV. J gave up 5 bases and V 6 bases, and 13 bases lay outside the gene matches. CDR3 DNA sequence: TGTGCCAGCAGACTTACCCTAGCGGGAGGGCCGGGGGAGACCCAGTACTTC. Its protein is CASRLTLAGGPGETQYF.

The chain combines TRBV6-2 or TRBV6-3 with TRBJ1-1; D is possibly TRBD1 (5 bases). In germline, CDR1 is MNHEY, CDR2 SVGEGT. V lost 4 bases and J 1 base, leaving 13 bases between the germline ends. The length of the CDR3 is 15 residues. The CDR3 loop reads CASSLSGGGNTEAFF. The CDR3 DNA follows: TGTGCCAGCAGTTTGAGTGGTGGGGGGAACACTGAAGCTTTCTTT.

The chain joins TRBV29-1 to TRBJ1-6, with 8 positions matching TRBD1. Germline assignment: CDR1 SQVTM and CDR2 ANQGSEA. The ends lost 5 bases at V and 11 bases at J; junction bases unmatched: 8. The CDR3 runs to 13 residues. The CDR3 is CSVRTGRDAPLHF. The CDR3 DNA is TGCAGCGTTAGGACAGGGAGGGATGCACCCCTCCACTTT.

This clone was counted a single time. The chain recombines TRBV3-1 (or the pseudogene TRBV3-2) with TRBJ2-7; D remains unclear. The V end lost 7 bases, the J end lost 0 bases, and 13 bases lay between the germline ends. The germline V gene encodes CDR1 LGHDT and CDR2 YNNKEL (reference sequence). The CDR3 sequence is 14 residues long. CDR3 DNA sequence: TGTGCCAGCACCGGCTATTCAGCCTCCTACGAGCAGTACTTC. As protein: CASTGYSASYEQYF.

The V gene is TRBV7-8, the J gene TRBJ2-3, with 11 bases matching TRBD2. CDR1 is SGHVS and CDR2 is FQNEAQ in the germline V gene. CDR3 length: 16 amino acids. The junction had 7 bases not matched to a gene; V was cut back by 4 bases and J by 4 bases. CDR3 sequence: CASSSIAGGLADTQYF. In DNA form, the CDR3 reads TGTGCCAGCAGCTCAATAGCGGGAGGGCTGGCAGATACGCAGTATTTT.

This chain links TRBV5-1 with TRBJ2-7; D call uncertain. The CDR3 sequence is 14 residues long. Germline V gene sequence: CDR1 SGHRS, CDR2 YFSETQ. Between the trimmed V and J ends, which lost 0 bases and 2 bases, there was a span of 9 bases. The CDR3 DNA reads as TGCGCCAGCAGCTTGGACCGGGCCACCTACGAGCAGTACTTC. Residues: CASSLDRATYEQYF. The complete variable domain, with remaining parts taken from reference TRBV5-1 and TRBJ2-7, reads KAGVTQTPRYLIKTRGQQVTLSCSPISGHRSVSWYQQTPGQGLQFLFEYFSETQRNKGNFPGRFSGRQFSNSRSEMNVSTLELGDSALYLCASSLDRATYEQYFGPGTRLTVT.

V gene TRBV6-2 or TRBV6-3 combines with J gene TRBJ2-7; D possibly uses TRBD1 or TRBD2 (5 bases each). This CDR3 has 13 amino acids. Germline V gene sequence: CDR1 MNHEY, CDR2 SVGEGT. V gave up 4 bases and J gave up 0 bases, with 7 bases separating them. The CDR3 spells CASSWDGSYEQYF. CDR3 in DNA: TGTGCCAGCAGTTGGGACGGCTCCTACGAGCAGTACTTC.